This T cell receptor beta chain was profiled in a study of OX40 agonist ivuxolimab in advanced cancers. A note on the overall study: The costimulatory receptor OX40 (CD134) was targeted by ivuxolimab, a fully human IgG2 agonistic monoclonal antibody. Intravenous ivuxolimab was administered to patients every 2 weeks at six dose levels: 0.01, 0.1, 0.3, 1.5, 3 and 10 mg/kg. Of the approximately 50 patients in dose escalation, some 19 had hepatocellular carcinoma, roughly 15 had melanoma, 9 had renal cell carcinoma and 9 had head and neck cancer. The paper covers the monotherapy dose-escalation part of the phase I ivuxolimab trial, which included N ≈ 50 patients. The purpose of peripheral TCRbeta sequencing was to test whether ivuxolimab changed TCR sequence diversity and led to clonal T-cell expansion. Partial responses occurred in three dose-escalation patients, of whom one had hepatocellular carcinoma and two had cutaneous melanoma. Prior anti-PD-1, anti-PD-L1 or anti-CTLA-4 therapy was permitted, and checkpoint inhibitors had been received by around 39% of dose-escalation patients. A male proportion of roughly 80% and a mean age of around 60 years, ranging from about 20 to 85, were recorded for the dose-escalation cohort. Study-wide findings and limitations: The antigen specificity of the peripheral T cells that underwent clonal expansion was not determined. At doses of 0.1 to 3.0 mg/kg, clonal expansion of both CD4+ and CD8+ T cells in blood was seen between baseline and week 6. In the 0.1-3.0 mg/kg groups, partial responders had among the lowest normalized peripheral clonal expansion, particularly in CD8+ T cells. Low levels of normalized T-cell clonal expansion were also seen in some patients who did not respond. After ivuxolimab, CD8+ T cells had more expanded clones than CD4+ T cells on average.

This clone was seen just once. The antigen this receptor binds is unknown. Qualities for individual bases were not recorded, and no much larger clone is one base off. From the cysteine through the phenylalanine, the CDR3 covers 15 amino acids. Only the CDR3 DNA is retained, 45 bases long and in frame from the first base. Trimming accounts for 5 bases at V and 4 bases at J, while the number of junction bases matched to no gene is 9. CDR1 SGHVS and CDR2 FNYEAQ were looked up in the germline V gene. The trial excluded patients who had a history of autoimmune disease or who were on systemic immunosuppression. Peripheral blood for TCR sequencing was collected from all dose cohorts at baseline, on cycle 4 day 1, and on cycle 7 day 1. Samples were obtained from an open-label, multicenter, first-in-human phase I dose-escalation trial of ivuxolimab. The trial enrolled adults with locally advanced or metastatic head and neck squamous cell, hepatocellular, melanoma or renal cell carcinoma. CD4+ and CD8+ T cells were sorted separately from peripheral blood before TCR sequencing.

Genomic DNA was isolated from the sorted cells so that the TCRbeta CDR3 region could be sequenced. The immunoSEQ Assay was used for sequencing of TCRbeta CDR3 regions. As stored in TCRdb, this immuneACCESS dataset retains in-frame rearrangements with V and J assigned. A fraction of the clones does not appear; measured against another copy, unresolved V genes explain less than half of the discrepancy, and the remainder lacks a known reason. A total of tens of thousands of clones appear in this sample, about 92% of them only once. The ten top clones hold 0.5% to 0.65% of the sample. In this chain, TRBV7-6 is recombined with TRBJ2-3; TRBD2 fits 7 bases in the junction. This receptor was obtained from an adult with an advanced solid tumor such as melanoma, head and neck, liver or kidney cancer. The sequencing here drew on CD4+ or CD8+ T cells sorted from blood, taken in a trial of the OX40 agonist ivuxolimab. The CDR3 reads CASSPLAPPADTQYF. Read as DNA, the sequence is TGTGCCAGCAGCCCACTAGCGCCTCCGGCAGATACGCAGTATTTT.